What follows describes a single T cell receptor (beta chain). The antigen remains unidentified. It was by 5' RACE with UMI labels that the TRB cDNA libraries were prepared. With the 5' RACE reads reprocessed, TCRdb shows one record per CDR3 protein and no DNA. In all, the sample yields under 9,000 distinct CDR3 sequences. The CDR3 length is 13 residues. The data are from a study of CXCR3-negative and CXCR3-positive naive CD8 T cells. Study-level results: CXCR3-expressing naive cells carried TRB CDR3s more hydrophobic than those of CXCR3-negative naive cells. Both naive subsets, CXCR3-negative and CXCR3-positive, displayed similar TRBV-TRBJ usage, unlike memory cells.

This TCR was recovered from a human donor in good health. Some clones in this sample may be carry-over from other donors' samples. V usage is TRBV12-3 or TRBV12-4 and J usage is TRBJ2-1. Material: naive CXCR3+ CD8+ T cells from blood. Subset meaning: CD45RO-CCR7+CD27+CD95- naive CD8+ T cells expressing CXCR3 (TNR3+). The chain's CDR3 is CASSLLPYNEQFF.